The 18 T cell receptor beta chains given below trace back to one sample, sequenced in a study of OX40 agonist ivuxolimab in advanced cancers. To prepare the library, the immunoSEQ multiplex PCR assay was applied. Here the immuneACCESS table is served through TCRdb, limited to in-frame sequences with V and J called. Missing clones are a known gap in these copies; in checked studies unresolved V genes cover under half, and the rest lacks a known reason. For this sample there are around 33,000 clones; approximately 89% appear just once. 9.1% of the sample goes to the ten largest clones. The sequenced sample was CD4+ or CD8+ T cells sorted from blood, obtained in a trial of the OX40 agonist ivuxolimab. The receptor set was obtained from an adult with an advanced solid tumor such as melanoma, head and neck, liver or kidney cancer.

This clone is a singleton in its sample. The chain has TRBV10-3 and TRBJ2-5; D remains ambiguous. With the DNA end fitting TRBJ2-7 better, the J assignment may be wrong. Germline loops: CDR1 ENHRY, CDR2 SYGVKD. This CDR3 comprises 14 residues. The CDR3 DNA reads TGTGCCATCAGTTCTAACGGTGCTGGTGTCGAGCAGTACTTC. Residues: CAISSNGAGVEQYF.

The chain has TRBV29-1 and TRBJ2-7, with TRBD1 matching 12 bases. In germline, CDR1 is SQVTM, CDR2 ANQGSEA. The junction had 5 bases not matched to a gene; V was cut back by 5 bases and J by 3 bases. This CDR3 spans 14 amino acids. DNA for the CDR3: TGCAGCGTTACCGGGACAGGGGGCTTCTACGAGCAGTACTTC. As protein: CSVTGTGGFYEQYF.

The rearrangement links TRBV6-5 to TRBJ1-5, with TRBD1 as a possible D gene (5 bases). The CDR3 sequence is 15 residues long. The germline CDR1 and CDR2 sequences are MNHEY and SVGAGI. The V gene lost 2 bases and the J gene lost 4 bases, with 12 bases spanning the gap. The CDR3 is CASSYDRDPNQPQHF. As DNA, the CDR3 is TGTGCCAGCAGTTACGACCGGGACCCTAATCAGCCCCAGCATTTT.

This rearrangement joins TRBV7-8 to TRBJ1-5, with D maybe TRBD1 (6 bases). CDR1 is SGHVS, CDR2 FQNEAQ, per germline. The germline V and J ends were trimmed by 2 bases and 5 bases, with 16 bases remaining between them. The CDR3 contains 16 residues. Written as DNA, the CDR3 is TGTGCCAGCAGCTTATCTTCAAGGGGGTGGGATCAGCCCCAGCATTTT. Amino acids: CASSLSSRGWDQPQHF.

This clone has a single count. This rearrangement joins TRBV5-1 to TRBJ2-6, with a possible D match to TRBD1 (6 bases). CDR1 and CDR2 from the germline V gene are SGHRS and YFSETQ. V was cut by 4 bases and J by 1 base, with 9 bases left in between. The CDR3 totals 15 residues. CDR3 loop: CASSIQGSGANVLTF. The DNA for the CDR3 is TGCGCCAGCAGCATACAGGGATCTGGGGCCAACGTCCTGACTTTC.

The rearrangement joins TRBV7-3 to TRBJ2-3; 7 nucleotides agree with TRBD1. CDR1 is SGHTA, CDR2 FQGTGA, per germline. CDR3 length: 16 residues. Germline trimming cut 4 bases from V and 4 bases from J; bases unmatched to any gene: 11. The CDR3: CASSSGTVGMADTQYF. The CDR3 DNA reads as TGTGCCAGCAGCTCCGGGACAGTGGGGATGGCAGATACGCAGTATTTT.

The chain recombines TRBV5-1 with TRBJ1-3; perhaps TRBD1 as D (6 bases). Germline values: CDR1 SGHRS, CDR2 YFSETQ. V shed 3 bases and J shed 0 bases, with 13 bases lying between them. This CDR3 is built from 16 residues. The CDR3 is CASSSQDSSSGNTIYF. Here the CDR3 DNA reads TGCGCCAGCAGCTCTCAGGACAGTAGCTCTGGAAACACCATATATTTT.

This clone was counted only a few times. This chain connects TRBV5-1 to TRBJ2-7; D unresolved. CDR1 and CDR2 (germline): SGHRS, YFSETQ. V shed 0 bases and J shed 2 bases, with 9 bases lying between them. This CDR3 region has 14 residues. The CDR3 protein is CASSLEGRAYEQYF. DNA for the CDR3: TGCGCCAGCAGCTTGGAAGGTCGGGCCTACGAGCAGTACTTC.

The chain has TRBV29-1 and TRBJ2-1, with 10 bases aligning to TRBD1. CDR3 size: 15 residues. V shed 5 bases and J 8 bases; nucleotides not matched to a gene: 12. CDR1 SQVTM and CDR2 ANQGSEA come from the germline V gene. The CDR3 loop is CSVLNTGQGRDEQFF. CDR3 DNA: TGCAGCGTTTTGAATACGGGACAGGGGAGGGATGAGCAGTTCTTC.

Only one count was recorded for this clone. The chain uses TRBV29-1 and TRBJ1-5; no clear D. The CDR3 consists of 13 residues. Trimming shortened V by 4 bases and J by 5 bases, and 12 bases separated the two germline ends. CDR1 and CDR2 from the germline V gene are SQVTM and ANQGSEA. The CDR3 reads CSVGWGSDQPQHF. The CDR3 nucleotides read TGCAGCGTTGGGTGGGGATCAGATCAGCCCCAGCATTTT.

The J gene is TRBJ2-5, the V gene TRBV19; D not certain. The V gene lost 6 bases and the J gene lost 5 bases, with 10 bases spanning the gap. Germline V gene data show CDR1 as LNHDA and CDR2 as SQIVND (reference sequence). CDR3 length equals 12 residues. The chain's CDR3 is CASSAKLETQYF. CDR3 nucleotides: TGTGCCAGTAGCGCGAAGTTGGAGACCCAGTACTTC. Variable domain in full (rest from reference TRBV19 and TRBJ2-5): DGGITQSPKYLFRKEGQNVTLSCEQNLNHDAMYWYRQDPGQGLRLIYYSQIVNDFQKGDIAEGYSVSREKKESFPLTVTSAQKNPTAFYLCASSAKLETQYFGPGTRLLVL.

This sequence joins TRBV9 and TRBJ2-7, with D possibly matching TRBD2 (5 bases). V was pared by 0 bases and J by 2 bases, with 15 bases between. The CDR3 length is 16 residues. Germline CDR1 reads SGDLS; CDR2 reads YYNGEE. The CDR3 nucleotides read TGTGCCAGCAGCGTAGGGGAGACATTCCGAGCCTACGAGCAGTACTTC. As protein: CASSVGETFRAYEQYF. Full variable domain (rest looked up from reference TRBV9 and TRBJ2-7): DSGVTQTPKHLITATGQRVTLRCSPRSGDLSVYWYQQSLDQGLQFLIQYYNGEERAKGNILERFSAQQFPDLHSELNLSSLELGDSALYFCASSVGETFRAYEQYFGPGTRLTVT.

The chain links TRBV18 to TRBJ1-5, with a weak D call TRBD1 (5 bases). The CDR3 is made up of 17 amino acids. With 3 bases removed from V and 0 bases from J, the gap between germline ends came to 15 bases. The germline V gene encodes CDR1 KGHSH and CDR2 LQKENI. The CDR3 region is CASSPGSGINSNQPQHF. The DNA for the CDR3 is TGTGCCAGCTCACCCGGTTCAGGGATTAATAGCAATCAGCCCCAGCATTTT.

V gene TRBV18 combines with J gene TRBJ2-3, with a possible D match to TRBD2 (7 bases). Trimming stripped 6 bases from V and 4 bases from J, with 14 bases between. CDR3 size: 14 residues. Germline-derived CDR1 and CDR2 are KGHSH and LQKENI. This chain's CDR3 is CASSLGGQADTQYF. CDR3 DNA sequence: TGTGCCAGCTCCCTGGGGGGGCAGGCAGATACGCAGTATTTT.

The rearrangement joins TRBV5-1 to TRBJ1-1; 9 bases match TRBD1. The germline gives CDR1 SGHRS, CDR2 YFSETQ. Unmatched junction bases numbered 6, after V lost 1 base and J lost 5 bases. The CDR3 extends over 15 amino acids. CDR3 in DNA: TGCGCCAGCAGCTTGACAGGGGGCGAGGGGACTGAAGCTTTCTTT. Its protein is CASSLTGGEGTEAFF.

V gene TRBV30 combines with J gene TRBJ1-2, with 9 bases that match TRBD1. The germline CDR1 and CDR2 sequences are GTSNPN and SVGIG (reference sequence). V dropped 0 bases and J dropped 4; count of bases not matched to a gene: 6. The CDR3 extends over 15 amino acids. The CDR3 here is CAWSVRDRDSYGYTF. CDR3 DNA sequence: TGTGCCTGGAGTGTAAGGGACAGGGACTCCTATGGCTACACCTTC.

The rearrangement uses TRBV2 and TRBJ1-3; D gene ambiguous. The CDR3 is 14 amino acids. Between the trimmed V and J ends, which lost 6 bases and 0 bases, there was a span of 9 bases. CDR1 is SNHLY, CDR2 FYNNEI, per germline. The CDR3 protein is CASSGDGSGNTIYF. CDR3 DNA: TGTGCCAGCAGCGGAGACGGCTCTGGAAACACCATATATTTT.

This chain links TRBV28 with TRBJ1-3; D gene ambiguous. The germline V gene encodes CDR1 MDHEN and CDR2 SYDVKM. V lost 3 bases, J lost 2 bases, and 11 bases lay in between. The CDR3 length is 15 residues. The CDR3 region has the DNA TGTGCCAGCAGTTTTCGTAGTATTGCTGGAAACACCATATATTTT. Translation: CASSFRSIAGNTIYF.